These 21 T cell receptor beta chains were sequenced from one sample in a study of shared clonotypes between healthy human individuals. TCRdb's copy holds only in-frame clones and misses some; the assay was immunoSEQ multiplex PCR. The sample shows some 2,400,000 clones, nearly 97% of them seen only once. The sample was naive CD4+ T cells sorted from blood. As for subset: CD45RA+ positively selected. These receptors were obtained from a man aged 18-30 years in good health.

CDR3 in amino acids: CASSQDQVPLYEQYF. The CDR3 bases are TGCGCCAGCAGCCAAGATCAAGTTCCACTCTACGAGCAGTACTTC. J is TRBJ2-7 and V is TRBV4-3; D not resolved. V was clipped by 0 bases and J by 3 bases, with 12 bases between them. The CDR3 contains 15 residues. CDR1 LGHNA and CDR2 YSLEER come from the germline V gene.

This sequence joins TRBV5-1 and TRBJ2-7; 14 bases agree with TRBD2. From germline, CDR1 is SGHRS and CDR2 YFSETQ. The CDR3 sequence is 17 residues long. The V segment lost 4 bases and the J segment 5 bases; nucleotides outside the gene matches: 11. CDR3 region: CASSPRLAGGPGDEQYF. In DNA, the CDR3 is TGCGCCAGCAGCCCGAGACTAGCGGGGGGGCCTGGGGACGAGCAGTACTTC.

The genes are TRBV19 and TRBJ2-5; TRBD2 aligns across 11 bases. V shed 4 bases and J 6 bases; nucleotides not matched to a gene: 10. The germline gives CDR1 LNHDA, CDR2 SQIVND (reference sequence). There are 16 residues in the CDR3. The CDR3 coding sequence is TGTGCCAGTAGTACCCAACTAGCGGGAGCGGTTCAGACCCAGTACTTC. It specifies CASSTQLAGAVQTQYF.

The DNA of the CDR3 is TGTGCCAGCACCCGGGGTGTCGGAAACACCATATATTTT. Translated: CASTRGVGNTIYF. J is TRBJ1-3 and V is TRBV28, with D unresolved. The CDR3 spans 13 residues. Germline V gene sequence: CDR1 MDHEN, CDR2 SYDVKM. V shed 7 bases and J shed 4 bases, with 11 bases lying between them.

The chain recombines TRBV2 with TRBJ2-1; 13 positions match TRBD2. The CDR3 spans 16 residues. Looked up from germline, CDR1 is SNHLY and CDR2 is FYNNEI. V lost 7 bases, J lost 4 bases, and 7 bases stayed unmatched. CDR3 coding DNA: TGTGCCAGCAAAGGACTAGCGGGAGTGCGTTACAATGAGCAGTTCTTC. Its protein is CASKGLAGVRYNEQFF.

This rearrangement joins TRBV5-6 to TRBJ1-4; D perhaps matches TRBD1 (6 bases). The CDR3 is 13 amino acids. V lost 0 bases, J lost 8 bases, and 8 bases lay in between. The germline V gene has CDR1 SGHDT and CDR2 YYEEEE. CDR3 protein: CASSLAGVEKLFF. The CDR3 DNA reads TGTGCCAGCAGCTTGGCAGGGGTAGAAAAACTGTTTTTT.

The chain joins TRBV4-3 to TRBJ2-7; a possible D gene is TRBD2 (6 bases). V lost 6 bases and J lost 3, with 21 bases in between. Germline values: CDR1 LGHNA, CDR2 YSLEER. The CDR3 has 16 residues. In nucleotides, the CDR3 is TGCGCCAGCAGTCTGGACGATTATCCCGGGGGCTACGAGCAGTACTTC. It yields the protein CASSLDDYPGGYEQYF.

CDR3 sequence (DNA): TGTGCCAGCAGTCCGCTGGACCGTATTGAAGCTTTCTTT. It translates to CASSPLDRIEAFF. The chain carries TRBV28 and TRBJ1-1; D remains ambiguous. The CDR3 has 13 residues. V lost 5 bases to trimming and J lost 7 bases, with 14 bases between them. Germline assignment: CDR1 MDHEN and CDR2 SYDVKM.

This chain links TRBV6-5 with TRBJ2-3; 8 positions agree with TRBD2. Germline assignment: CDR1 MNHEY and CDR2 SVGAGI. Trimming at V came to 8 bases and at J to 5 bases, leaving 9 bases not matched to a gene. This CDR3 is 14 amino acids long. The CDR3 DNA follows: TGTGCCAGCCGACGGGAGGGCCGAAGAGATACGCAGTATTTT. Residues: CASRREGRRDTQYF.

This chain joins TRBV18 and TRBJ2-3, with 10 bases lining up with TRBD1. The length of the CDR3 is 19 residues. With V trimmed by 5 bases and J by 2 bases, 16 bases remained unmatched. Germline CDR1 and CDR2: KGHSH and LQKENI. The CDR3 nucleotides read TGTGCCAGCTCAACCCGGGACAGGGGAACGGTTGGGCCCACAGATACGCAGTATTTT. Its protein is CASSTRDRGTVGPTDTQYF.

This chain links TRBV9 with TRBJ2-1, with 7 positions matching TRBD1. CDR3 size: 14 residues. The V segment lost 6 bases and the J segment 5 bases; nucleotides outside the gene matches: 8. Germline V gene lookup returns CDR1 SGDLS and CDR2 YYNGEE. The CDR3 is CASKQGPGHNEQFF. In DNA form, the CDR3 reads TGTGCCAGCAAACAGGGGCCGGGACACAATGAGCAGTTCTTC.

This chain joins TRBV30 and TRBJ2-5; D is unresolved. Trimming cost V 4 bases and J 3 bases, with 12 bases left between them. The germline CDR1 and CDR2 sequences are GTSNPN and SVGIG (reference sequence). This CDR3 has 13 residues. CDR3 DNA sequence: TGTGCCTGGACCAGAGCGTCGGAAGAGACCCAGTACTTC. Translated, it gives CAWTRASEETQYF.

The chain combines TRBV1 with TRBJ1-1. TRBV1 is designated a pseudogene. The CDR3 is 16 residues long. CDR3 DNA: TGCACCAGCAGCCGGACAATGCGGGATCCCTACACTGAAGCTTTCTTT. It codes for CTSSRTMRDPYTEAFF.

The chain carries TRBV30 and TRBJ1-1, with D possibly matching TRBD1 (6 bases). Germline CDR1 and CDR2: GTSNPN and SVGIG (reference sequence). The CDR3 covers 14 residues. V lost 0 bases and J 5 bases, leaving 13 bases between the germline ends. CDR3 protein: CAWSVPGAVTEAFF. DNA for the CDR3: TGTGCCTGGAGTGTCCCAGGGGCCGTTACTGAAGCTTTCTTT.

The rearrangement joins TRBV19 to TRBJ2-2; no reliable D call. This CDR3 contains 14 residues. Between the trimmed V and J ends, which lost 3 bases and 5 bases, there was a span of 10 bases. Germline loops: CDR1 LNHDA, CDR2 SQIVND (reference sequence). CDR3 amino acids: CASSMNSQTGELFF. The CDR3 DNA is TGTGCCAGTAGTATGAACAGCCAGACCGGGGAGCTGTTTTTT.

The V call is TRBV7-9, the J call TRBJ1-2; 8 bases are shared with TRBD1. Germline trimming cut 5 bases from V and 8 bases from J; bases unmatched to any gene: 4. The CDR3 extends over 12 amino acids. CDR1 is SEHNR, CDR2 FQNEAQ, per germline (reference sequence). The CDR3 DNA reads TGTGCCAGCAGCCAGGGGGCATACGGCTACACCTTC. Protein: CASSQGAYGYTF. The full variable domain, completed using reference TRBV7-9 and TRBJ1-2, is DTGVSQNPRHKITKRGQNVTFRCDPISEHNRLYWYRQTLGQGPEFLTYFQNEAQLEKSRLLSDRFSAERPKGSFSTLEIQRTEQGDSAMYLCASSQGAYGYTFGSGTRLTVV.

The chain is built from TRBV5-4 and TRBJ2-6, with 9 bases aligning to TRBD1. Unmatched junction bases numbered 12, after V lost 4 bases and J lost 4 bases. The CDR3 covers 18 residues. From germline, CDR1 is SGHNT and CDR2 YYREEE (reference sequence). CDR3 nucleotides: TGTGCCAGCAGCATGGGGGGGACAGGGATCCCCGGGGCCAACGTCCTGACTTTC. It translates to CASSMGGTGIPGANVLTF.

This chain links TRBV4-2 with TRBJ2-3; 8 bases agree with TRBD2. Germline V gives CDR1 LGHNA, CDR2 YNFKEQ. With V trimmed by 4 bases and J by 7 bases, 7 bases remained unmatched. This CDR3 is built from 14 residues. CDR3 bases: TGTGCCAGCAGCCCCCTAGCGGGTGACAATACGCAGTATTTT. Protein sequence: CASSPLAGDNTQYF.

Concerning this clone: The germline gene is not matched at one end of the junction; a read error may be the cause. The chain uses TRBV7-7 and TRBJ2-2, with TRBD2 as a possible D gene (6 bases). Germline V gene data show CDR1 as SSHAT and CDR2 as FNYEAQ (reference sequence). The CDR3 totals 14 residues. This CDR3 is CASIRERATGELFF. The CDR3 bases are TGTGCTAGCATCCGGGAGCGGGCCACCGGGGAGCTGTTTTTT. Based on the CDR3 plus reference TRBV7-7 and TRBJ2-2, the full variable domain is GAGVSQSPRYKVTKRGQDVTLRCDPISSHATLYWYQQALGQGPEFLTYFNYEAQPDKSGLPSDRFSAERPEGSISTLTIQRTEQRDSAMYRCASIRERATGELFFGEGSRLTVL.

The rearrangement uses TRBV6-5 and TRBJ1-4; D uncertain. The CDR3 length is 13 residues. The germline V gene has CDR1 MNHEY and CDR2 SVGAGI. V gave up 7 bases and J gave up 7 bases, with 13 bases separating them. CDR3 DNA sequence: TGTGCCAGCACTCAGCACCGGAGTGAAAAACTGTTTTTT. Amino acid sequence: CASTQHRSEKLFF.

The gene calls are TRBV19 and TRBJ2-7, with 7 bases lining up with TRBD1. The germline V gene has CDR1 LNHDA and CDR2 SQIVND (reference sequence). The V and J ends lost 1 base and 6 bases, in that order; junction bases with no gene match: 6. This CDR3 is 14 amino acids long. The DNA for the CDR3 is TGTGCCAGTAGTATAGGTGGCAGGGGGACCGAGCAGTACTTC. Translating gives CASSIGGRGTEQYF. Drawing the rest from reference TRBV19 and TRBJ2-7, the complete variable domain is DGGITQSPKYLFRKEGQNVTLSCEQNLNHDAMYWYRQDPGQGLRLIYYSQIVNDFQKGDIAEGYSVSREKKESFPLTVTSAQKNPTAFYLCASSIGGRGTEQYFGPGTRLTVT.